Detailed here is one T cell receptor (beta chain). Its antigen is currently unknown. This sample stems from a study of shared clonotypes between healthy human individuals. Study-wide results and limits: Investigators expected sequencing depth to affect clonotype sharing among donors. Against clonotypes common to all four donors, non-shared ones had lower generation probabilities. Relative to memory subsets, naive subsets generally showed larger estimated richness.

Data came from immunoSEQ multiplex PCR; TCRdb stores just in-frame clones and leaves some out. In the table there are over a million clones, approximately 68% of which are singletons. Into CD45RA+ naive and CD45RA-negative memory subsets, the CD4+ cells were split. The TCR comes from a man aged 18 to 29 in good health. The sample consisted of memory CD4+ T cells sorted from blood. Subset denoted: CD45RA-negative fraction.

Here the CDR3 reads CASSPMSGGLQETQYF. The CDR3 DNA follows: TGCGCCAGCAGCCCAATGAGCGGGGGCCTACAAGAGACCCAGTACTTC. The rearrangement uses TRBV4-1 and TRBJ2-5, with TRBD2 matching 8 bases. Germline V gene sequence: CDR1 MGHRA, CDR2 YSYEKL. V was clipped by 4 bases and J by 2 bases; unmatched bases: 9. The CDR3 length is 16 residues.